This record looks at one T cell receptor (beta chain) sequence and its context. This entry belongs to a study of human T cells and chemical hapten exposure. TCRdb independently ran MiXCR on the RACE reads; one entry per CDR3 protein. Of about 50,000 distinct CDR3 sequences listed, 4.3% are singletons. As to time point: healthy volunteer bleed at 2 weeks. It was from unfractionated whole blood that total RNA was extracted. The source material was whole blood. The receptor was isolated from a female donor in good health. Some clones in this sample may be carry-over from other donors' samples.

The CDR3 bases are TGTGCCAGCAGCTACGAAGGGGCGGATGAAAAACTGTTTTTT. It codes for CASSYEGADEKLFF. The genes are TRBV5-4 and TRBJ1-4; a weak D match, TRBD1 (5 bases). V lost 3 bases and J 6 bases, leaving 12 bases between the germline ends. There are 14 residues in the CDR3. The germline gives CDR1 SGHNT, CDR2 YYREEE (reference sequence). Supplemented by reference TRBV5-4 and TRBJ1-4, the full variable domain reads ETGVTQSPTHLIKTRGQQVTLRCSSQSGHNTVSWYQQALGQGPQFIFQYYREEENGRGNFPPRFSGLQFPNYSSELNVNALELDDSALYLCASSYEGADEKLFFGSGTQLSVL.